This T cell receptor beta chain was sequenced in a study of somatic mutations in cytotoxic T cells in rheumatoid arthritis. Study-wide context: Patient blood (approximately 27 ml EDTA) was taken immediately after diagnosis and before treatment.

This CDR3 region has 15 residues. Trimming took 4 bases from V and 8 from J, leaving 17 bases between them. Germline V gene data show CDR1 as MNHEY and CDR2 as SVGAGI. Regarding the study as a whole: There were about an eighth of the roughly 60 patients in whom the largest CD8+ clone exceeded 20% of CD8+ cells.

Some clones are missing from TCRdb's copy, which holds only in-frame ones; the method was immunoSEQ multiplex PCR. The repertoire has some 20,000 clones, over 80% of them found once; the top ten carry about an eighth. Points on this clone: Its cognate antigen is unknown.

The sequence derives from an adult with rheumatoid arthritis. The sequencing sample was made of CD8+ T cells sorted from blood. The chain has TRBV6-5 and TRBJ1-4; maybe TRBD1 (6 bases). The CDR3 here is CASSSTRGHREKLFF. CDR3 coding DNA: TGTGCCAGCAGTTCTACCCGGGGGCATAGGGAAAAACTGTTTTTT.